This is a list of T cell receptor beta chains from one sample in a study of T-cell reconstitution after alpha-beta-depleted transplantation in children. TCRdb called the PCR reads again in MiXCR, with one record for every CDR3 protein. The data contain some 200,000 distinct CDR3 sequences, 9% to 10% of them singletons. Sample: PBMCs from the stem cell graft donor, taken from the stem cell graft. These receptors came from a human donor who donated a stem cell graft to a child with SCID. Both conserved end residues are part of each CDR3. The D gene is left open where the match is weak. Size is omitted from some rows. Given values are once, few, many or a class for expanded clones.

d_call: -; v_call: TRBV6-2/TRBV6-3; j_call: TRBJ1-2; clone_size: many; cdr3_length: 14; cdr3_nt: TGTGCCAGCAGTTACGGTGGAAGGGGATATGGCTACACCTTC; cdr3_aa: CASSYGGRGYGYTF
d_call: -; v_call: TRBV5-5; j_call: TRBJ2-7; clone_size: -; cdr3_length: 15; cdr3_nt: TGTGCCAGCAGCTTGGCCGTTGCAGGGACCTACGAGCAGTCCTTC; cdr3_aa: CASSLAVAGTYEQSF
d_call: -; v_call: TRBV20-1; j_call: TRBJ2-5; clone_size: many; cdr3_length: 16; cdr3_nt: TGCAGTGCGCCTAAACTCGACACGGCGTCTGTAGAGACCCAGTACTTC; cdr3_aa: CSAPKLDTASVETQYF
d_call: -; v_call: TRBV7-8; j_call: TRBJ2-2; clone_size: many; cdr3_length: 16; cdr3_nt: TGTGCCAGCAGCTCCAGGACAAACCGGAACACCGGGGAGCTGTTTTTT; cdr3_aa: CASSSRTNRNTGELFF
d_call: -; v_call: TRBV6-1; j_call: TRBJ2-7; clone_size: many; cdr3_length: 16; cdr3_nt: TGTGCCAGCAGCCAACCTAAGGTGTCTCCCCAGGGCGAGCAGTACTTC; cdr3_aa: CASSQPKVSPQGEQYF
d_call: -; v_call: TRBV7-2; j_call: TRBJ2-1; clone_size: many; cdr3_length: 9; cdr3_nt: TGTGCCAGCAGCTACGAGCAGTTCTTC; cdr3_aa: CASSYEQFF
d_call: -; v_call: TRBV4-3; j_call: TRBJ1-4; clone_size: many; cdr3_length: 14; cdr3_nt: TGCGCCAGCAGCCAAGCCCCAGGGCCTGAAAAACTGTTTTTT; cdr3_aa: CASSQAPGPEKLFF
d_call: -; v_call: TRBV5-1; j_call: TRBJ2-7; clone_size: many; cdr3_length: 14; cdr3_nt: TGCGCCAGCAGCTTTCAGGCTGCCTCCTACGAGCAGTACTTC; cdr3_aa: CASSFQAASYEQYF
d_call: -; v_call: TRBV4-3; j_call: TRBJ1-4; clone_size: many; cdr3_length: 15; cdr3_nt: TGCGCCAGCAGCCAAGTTTGGGAATCGGATGAAAAACTGTTTTTT; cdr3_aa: CASSQVWESDEKLFF
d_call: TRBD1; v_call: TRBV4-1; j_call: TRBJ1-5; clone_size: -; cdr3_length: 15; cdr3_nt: TGCGCCAGCAGCGGGGACAGGGGGGGCAATCAGCCCCAGCATTTT; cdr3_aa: CASSGDRGGNQPQHF
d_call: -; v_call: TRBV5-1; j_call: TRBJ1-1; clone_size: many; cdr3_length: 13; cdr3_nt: TGCGCCAGCAAAGGACATCAGAACACTGAAGCTTTCTTT; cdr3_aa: CASKGHQNTEAFF
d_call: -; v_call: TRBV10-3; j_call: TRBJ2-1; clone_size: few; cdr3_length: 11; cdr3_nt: TGTGCCGTCAAAATTAGGGATGAGCAGTTCTTC; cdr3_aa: CAVKIRDEQFF
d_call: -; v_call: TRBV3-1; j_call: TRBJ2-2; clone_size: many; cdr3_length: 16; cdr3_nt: TGTGCCAGCAGCCAAGCGGGAACTAGCCTAACCGGGGAGCTGTTTTTT; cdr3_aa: CASSQAGTSLTGELFF
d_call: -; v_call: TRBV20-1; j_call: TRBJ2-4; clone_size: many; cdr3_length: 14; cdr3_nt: TGCAGTGCTTACCCTTATACCGGGGATAACATTCAGTACTTC; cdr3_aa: CSAYPYTGDNIQYF
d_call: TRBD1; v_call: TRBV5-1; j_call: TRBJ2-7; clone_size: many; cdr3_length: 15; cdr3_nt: TGCGCCAGCAGCCCAAGGACAGGGATGGCTTACGAGCAGTACTTC; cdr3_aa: CASSPRTGMAYEQYF
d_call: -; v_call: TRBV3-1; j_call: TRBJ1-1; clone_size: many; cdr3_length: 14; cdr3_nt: TGTGCCAGCAGCCAAATGGGAGCGAACACTGAAGCTTTCTTT; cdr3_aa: CASSQMGANTEAFF
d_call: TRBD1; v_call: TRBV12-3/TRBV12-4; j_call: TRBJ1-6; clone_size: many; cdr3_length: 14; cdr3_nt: TGTGCCAGCAGCCGACAGGGGGCTAGTTCACCCCTCCACTTT; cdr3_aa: CASSRQGASSPLHF
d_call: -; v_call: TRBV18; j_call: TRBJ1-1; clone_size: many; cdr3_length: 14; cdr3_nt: TGTGCCAGCTCAACAACAAACCTGGGCACTGAAGCTTTCTTT; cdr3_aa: CASSTTNLGTEAFF
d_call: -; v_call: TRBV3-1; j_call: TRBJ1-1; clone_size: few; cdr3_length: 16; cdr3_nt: TGTGCCAGCAGCCCCCACAGCGGCAGGGGTGACACTGAAGCTTTCTTT; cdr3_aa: CASSPHSGRGDTEAFF
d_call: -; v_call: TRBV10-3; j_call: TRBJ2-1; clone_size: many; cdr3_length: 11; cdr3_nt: TGTGCCATCAGTGAAGGTGGTGAGCAGTTCTTC; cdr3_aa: CAISEGGEQFF
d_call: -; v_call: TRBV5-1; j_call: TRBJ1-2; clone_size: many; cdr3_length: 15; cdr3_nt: TGCGCCAGCAGCTTGAATGGACGGGCTAACTATGGCTACACCTTC; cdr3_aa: CASSLNGRANYGYTF
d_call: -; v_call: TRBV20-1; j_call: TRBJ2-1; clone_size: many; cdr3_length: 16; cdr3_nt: TGCAGTGCTAGAGGGGTCGGGGTTCTACTCTACAATGAGCAGTTCTTC; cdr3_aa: CSARGVGVLLYNEQFF
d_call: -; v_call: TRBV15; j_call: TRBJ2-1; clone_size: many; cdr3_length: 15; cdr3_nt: TGTGCCACCAGCAGGCCCGGGGCGGGGTACAATGAGCAGTTCTTC; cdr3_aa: CATSRPGAGYNEQFF
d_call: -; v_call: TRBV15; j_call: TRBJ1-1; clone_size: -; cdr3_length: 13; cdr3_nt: TGTGCCACCAGCAGGGCTGACATCAAGACAGCTTTCTTT; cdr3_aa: CATSRADIKTAFF
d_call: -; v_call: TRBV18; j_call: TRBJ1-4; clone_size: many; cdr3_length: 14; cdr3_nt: TGTGCCAGCTCACCAAGCCCCAGGGGAGGAAAACTGTTTTTT; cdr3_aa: CASSPSPRGGKLFF
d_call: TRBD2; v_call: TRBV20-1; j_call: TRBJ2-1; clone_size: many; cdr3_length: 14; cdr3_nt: TGCAGTGCTAGAGTGCTAGCGGGGGGGCTAGAGCAGTTCTTC; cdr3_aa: CSARVLAGGLEQFF
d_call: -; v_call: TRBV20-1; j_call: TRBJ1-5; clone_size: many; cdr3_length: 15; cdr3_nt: TGCAGTGCTAGAGAGGGCAGCAATTTCCAACAGCCCCAGCATTTT; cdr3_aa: CSAREGSNFQQPQHF
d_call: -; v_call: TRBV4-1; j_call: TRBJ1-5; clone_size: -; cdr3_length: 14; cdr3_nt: TGCGCCAGCAGCCACCAGGGCGGGGGTCAGCCCCAGCATTTT; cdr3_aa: CASSHQGGGQPQHF